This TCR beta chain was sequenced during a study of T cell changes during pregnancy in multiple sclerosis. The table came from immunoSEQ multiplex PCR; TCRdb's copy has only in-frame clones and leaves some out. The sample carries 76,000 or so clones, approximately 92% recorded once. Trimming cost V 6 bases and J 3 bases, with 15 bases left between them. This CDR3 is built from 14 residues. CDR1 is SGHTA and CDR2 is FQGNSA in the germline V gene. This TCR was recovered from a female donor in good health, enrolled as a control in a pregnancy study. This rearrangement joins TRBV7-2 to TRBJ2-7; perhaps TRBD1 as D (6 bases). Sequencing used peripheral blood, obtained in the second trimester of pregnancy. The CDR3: CASRSGAGNYEQYF. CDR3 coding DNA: TGTGCCAGCAGATCAGGGGCAGGGAACTACGAGCAGTACTTC. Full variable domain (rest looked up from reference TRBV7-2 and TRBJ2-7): GAGVSQSPSNKVTEKGKDVELRCDPISGHTALYWYRQSLGQGLEFLIYFQGNSAPDKSGLPSDRFSAERTGGSVSTLTIQRTQQEDSAVYLCASRSGAGNYEQYFGPGTRLTVT.